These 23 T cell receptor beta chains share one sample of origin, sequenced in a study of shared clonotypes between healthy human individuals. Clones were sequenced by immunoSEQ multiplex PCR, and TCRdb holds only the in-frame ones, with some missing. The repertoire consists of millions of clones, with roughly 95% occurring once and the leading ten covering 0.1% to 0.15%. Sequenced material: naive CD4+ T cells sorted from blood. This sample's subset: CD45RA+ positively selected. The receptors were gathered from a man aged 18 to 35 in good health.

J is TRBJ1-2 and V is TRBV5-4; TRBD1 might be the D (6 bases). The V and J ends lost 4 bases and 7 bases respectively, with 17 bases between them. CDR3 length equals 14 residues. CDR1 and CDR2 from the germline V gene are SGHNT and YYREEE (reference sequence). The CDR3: CASSREMTGRGYTF. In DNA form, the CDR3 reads TGTGCCAGCAGCCGAGAGATGACAGGCCGTGGCTACACCTTC.

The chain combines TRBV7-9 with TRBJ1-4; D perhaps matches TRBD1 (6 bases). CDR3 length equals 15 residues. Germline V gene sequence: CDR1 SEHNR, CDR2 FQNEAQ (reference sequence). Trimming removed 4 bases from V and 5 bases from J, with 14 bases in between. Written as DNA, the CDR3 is TGTGCCAGCAGCTCCCCCGGGACAAGGAATGAAAAACTGTTTTTT. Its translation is CASSSPGTRNEKLFF.

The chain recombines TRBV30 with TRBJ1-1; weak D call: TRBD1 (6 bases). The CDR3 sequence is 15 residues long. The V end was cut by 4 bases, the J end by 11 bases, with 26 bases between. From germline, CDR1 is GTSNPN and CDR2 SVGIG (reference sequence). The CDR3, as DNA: TGTGCCTGGATCCCTTGGCCAGGGGCCCAGGGAAGGGCTTTCTTT. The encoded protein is CAWIPWPGAQGRAFF.

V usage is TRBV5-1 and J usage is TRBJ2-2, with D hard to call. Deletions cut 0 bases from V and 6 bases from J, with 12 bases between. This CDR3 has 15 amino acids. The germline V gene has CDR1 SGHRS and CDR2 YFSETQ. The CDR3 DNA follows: TGCGCCAGCAGCTTGGACAGCCCAAGGGCCGGGGAGCTGTTTTTT. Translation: CASSLDSPRAGELFF.

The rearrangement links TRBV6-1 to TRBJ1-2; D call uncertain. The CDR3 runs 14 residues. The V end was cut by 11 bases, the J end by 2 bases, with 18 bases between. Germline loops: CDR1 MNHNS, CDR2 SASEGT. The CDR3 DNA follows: TGTGCCCAGAGTCCCCGGGATCCCAACTATGGCTACACCTTC. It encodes CAQSPRDPNYGYTF.

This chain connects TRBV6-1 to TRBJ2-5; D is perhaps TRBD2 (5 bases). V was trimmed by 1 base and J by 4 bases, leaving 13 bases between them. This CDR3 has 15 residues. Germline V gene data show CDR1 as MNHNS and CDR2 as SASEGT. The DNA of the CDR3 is TGTGCCAGCAGTGAAGGGCAGCGGAGGAGAGAGACCCAGTACTTC. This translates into CASSEGQRRRETQYF.

This CDR3 reads CASKGPSYEQYF. The CDR3 region has the DNA TGTGCCAGCAAGGGACCCTCCTACGAGCAGTACTTC. The V call is TRBV6-1, the J call TRBJ2-7, with D perhaps TRBD1 or TRBD2 (5 bases each). CDR3 length: 12 amino acids. The V end lost 7 bases, the J end lost 0 bases, and 7 bases lay between the germline ends. Germline V gene lookup returns CDR1 MNHNS and CDR2 SASEGT.

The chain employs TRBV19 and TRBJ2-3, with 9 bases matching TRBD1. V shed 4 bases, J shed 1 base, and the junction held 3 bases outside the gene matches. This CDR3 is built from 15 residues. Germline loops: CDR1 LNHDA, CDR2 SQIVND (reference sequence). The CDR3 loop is CASSTRTGGTDTQYF. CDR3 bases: TGTGCCAGTAGTACTCGGACAGGGGGCACAGATACGCAGTATTTT.

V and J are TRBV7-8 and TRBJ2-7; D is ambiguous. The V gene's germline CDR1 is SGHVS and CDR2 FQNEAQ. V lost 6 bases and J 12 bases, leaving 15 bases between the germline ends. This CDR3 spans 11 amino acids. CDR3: CASSRTPVPYF. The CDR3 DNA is TGTGCCAGCAGTCGGACCCCCGTCCCGTACTTC.

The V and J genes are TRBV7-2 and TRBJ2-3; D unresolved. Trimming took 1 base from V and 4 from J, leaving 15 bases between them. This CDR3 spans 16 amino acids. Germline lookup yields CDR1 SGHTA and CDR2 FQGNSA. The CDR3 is CASSLVIPPRADTQYF. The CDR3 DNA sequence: TGTGCCAGCAGCTTAGTGATTCCCCCCCGCGCAGATACGCAGTATTTT.

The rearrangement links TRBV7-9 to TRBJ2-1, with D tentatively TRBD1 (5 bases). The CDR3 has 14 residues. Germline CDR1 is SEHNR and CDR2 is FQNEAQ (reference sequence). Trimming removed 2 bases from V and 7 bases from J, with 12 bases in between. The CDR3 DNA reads TGTGCCAGCAGCTTATCAGGGCACCAAAATGAGCAGTTCTTC. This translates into CASSLSGHQNEQFF.

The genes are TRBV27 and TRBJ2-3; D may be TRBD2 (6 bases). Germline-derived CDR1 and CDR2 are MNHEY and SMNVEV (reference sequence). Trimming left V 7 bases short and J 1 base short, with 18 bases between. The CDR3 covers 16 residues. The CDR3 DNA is TGTGCCAGCATGGCGGGCGGGGAGCGTCGCACAGATACGCAGTATTTT. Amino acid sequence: CASMAGGERRTDTQYF.

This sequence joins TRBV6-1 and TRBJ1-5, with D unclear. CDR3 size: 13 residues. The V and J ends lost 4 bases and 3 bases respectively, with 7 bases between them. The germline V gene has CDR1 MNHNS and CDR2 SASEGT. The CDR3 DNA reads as TGTGCCAGCAGTGGGCAGGACAATCAGCCCCAGCATTTT. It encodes CASSGQDNQPQHF.

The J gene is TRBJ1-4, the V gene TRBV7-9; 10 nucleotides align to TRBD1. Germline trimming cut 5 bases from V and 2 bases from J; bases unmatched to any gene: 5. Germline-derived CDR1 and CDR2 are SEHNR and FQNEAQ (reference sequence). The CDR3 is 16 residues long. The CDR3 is CASSKGQGETNEKLFF. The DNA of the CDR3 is TGTGCCAGCAGCAAAGGACAGGGGGAGACTAATGAAAAACTGTTTTTT.

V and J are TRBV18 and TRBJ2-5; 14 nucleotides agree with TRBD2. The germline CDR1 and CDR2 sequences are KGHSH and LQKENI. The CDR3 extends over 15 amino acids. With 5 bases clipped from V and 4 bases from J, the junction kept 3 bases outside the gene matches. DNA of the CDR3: TGTGCCAGCTCAACGGGACTAGCGGGAGTAGAGACCCAGTACTTC. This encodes CASSTGLAGVETQYF. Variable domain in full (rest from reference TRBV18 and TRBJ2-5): NAGVMQNPRHLVRRRGQEARLRCSPMKGHSHVYWYRQLPEEGLKFMVYLQKENIIDESGMPKERFSAEFPKEGPSILRIQQVVRGDSAAYFCASSTGLAGVETQYFGPGTRLLVL.

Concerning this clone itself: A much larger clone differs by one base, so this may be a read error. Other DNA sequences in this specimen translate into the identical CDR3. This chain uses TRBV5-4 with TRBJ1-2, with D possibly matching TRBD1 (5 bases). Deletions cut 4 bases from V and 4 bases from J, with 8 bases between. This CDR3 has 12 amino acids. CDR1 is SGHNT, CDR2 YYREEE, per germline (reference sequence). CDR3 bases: TGTGCCAGCAGCCCCGACAGCTATGGCTACACCTTC. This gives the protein CASSPDSYGYTF. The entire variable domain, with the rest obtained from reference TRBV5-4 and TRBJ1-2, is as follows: ETGVTQSPTHLIKTRGQQVTLRCSSQSGHNTVSWYQQALGQGPQFIFQYYREEENGRGNFPPRFSGLQFPNYSSELNVNALELDDSALYLCASSPDSYGYTFGSGTRLTVV.

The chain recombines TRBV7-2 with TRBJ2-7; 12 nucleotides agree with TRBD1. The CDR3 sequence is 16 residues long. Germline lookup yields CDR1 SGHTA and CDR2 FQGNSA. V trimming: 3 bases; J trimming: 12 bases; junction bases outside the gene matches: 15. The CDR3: CASSLSWAGQGARPYF. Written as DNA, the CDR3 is TGTGCCAGCAGCTTGAGTTGGGCGGGACAGGGGGCGCGTCCGTACTTC.

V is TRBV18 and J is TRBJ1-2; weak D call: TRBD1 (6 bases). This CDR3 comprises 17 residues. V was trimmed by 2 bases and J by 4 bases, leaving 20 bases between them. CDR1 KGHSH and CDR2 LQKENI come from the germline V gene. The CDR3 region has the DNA TGTGCCAGCTCACCAGGGACGGGTTTACAGGGAGGCTATGGCTACACCTTC. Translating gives CASSPGTGLQGGYGYTF.

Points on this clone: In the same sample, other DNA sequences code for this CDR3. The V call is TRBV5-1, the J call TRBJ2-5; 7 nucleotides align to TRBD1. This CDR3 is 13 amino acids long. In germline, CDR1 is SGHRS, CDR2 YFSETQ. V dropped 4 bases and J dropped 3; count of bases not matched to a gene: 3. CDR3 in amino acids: CASSQGQKETQYF. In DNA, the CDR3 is TGCGCCAGCAGCCAGGGACAGAAAGAGACCCAGTACTTC.

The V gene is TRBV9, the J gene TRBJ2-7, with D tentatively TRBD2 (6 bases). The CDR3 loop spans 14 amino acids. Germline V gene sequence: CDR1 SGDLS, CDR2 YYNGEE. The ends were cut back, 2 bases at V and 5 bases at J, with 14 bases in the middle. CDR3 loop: CASSVGGLPHEQYF. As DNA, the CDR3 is TGTGCCAGCAGCGTGGGAGGATTGCCCCACGAGCAGTACTTC.

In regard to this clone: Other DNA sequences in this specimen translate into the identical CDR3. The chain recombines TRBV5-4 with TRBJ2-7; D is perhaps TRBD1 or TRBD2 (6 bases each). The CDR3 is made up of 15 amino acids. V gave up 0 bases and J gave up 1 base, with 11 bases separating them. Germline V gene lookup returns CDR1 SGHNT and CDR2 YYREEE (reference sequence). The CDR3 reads CASSLGGGGSYEQYF. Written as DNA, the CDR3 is TGTGCCAGCAGCTTGGGAGGGGGAGGTTCCTACGAGCAGTACTTC.

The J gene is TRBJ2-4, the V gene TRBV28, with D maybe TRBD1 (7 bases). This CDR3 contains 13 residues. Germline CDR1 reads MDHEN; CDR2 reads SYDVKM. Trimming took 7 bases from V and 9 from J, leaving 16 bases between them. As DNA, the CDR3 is TGTGCCAGCACGGGAGACAGGGTTCGCATTCAGTACTTC. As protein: CASTGDRVRIQYF.

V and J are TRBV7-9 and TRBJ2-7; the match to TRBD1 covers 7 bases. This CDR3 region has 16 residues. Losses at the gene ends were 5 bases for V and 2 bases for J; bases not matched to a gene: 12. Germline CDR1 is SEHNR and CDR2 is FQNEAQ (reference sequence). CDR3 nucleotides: TGTGCCAGCAGCCGTGTCGGGACAGTCTCTGCCTACGAGCAGTACTTC. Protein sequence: CASSRVGTVSAYEQYF.